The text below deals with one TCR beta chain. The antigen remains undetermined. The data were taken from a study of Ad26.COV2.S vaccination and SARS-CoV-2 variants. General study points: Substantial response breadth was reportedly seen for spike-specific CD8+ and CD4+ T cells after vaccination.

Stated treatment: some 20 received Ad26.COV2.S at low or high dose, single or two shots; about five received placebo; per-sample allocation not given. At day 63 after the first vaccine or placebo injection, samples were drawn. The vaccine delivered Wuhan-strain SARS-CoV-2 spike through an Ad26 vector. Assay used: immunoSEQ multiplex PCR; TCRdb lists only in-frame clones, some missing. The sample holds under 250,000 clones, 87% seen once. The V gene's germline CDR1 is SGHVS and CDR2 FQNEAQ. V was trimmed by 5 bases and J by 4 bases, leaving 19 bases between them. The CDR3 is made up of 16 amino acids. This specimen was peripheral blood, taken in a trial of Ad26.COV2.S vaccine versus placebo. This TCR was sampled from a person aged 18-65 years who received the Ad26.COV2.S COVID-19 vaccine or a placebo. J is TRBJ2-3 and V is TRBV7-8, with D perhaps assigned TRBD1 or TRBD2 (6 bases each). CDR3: CASSRGLGVGPDTQYF. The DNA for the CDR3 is TGTGCCAGCAGCCGGGGGCTCGGGGTTGGGCCAGATACGCAGTATTTT.